The rows below give T cell receptor beta chains drawn from one sample of a study of OX40 agonist ivuxolimab in advanced cancers. Here immunoSEQ multiplex PCR was the method, and the copy in TCRdb shows in-frame clones only, minus some. The sample carries approximately 100,000 clones, around 82% recorded once. The sequenced sample was CD4+ or CD8+ T cells sorted from blood, obtained in a trial of the OX40 agonist ivuxolimab. The origin of the receptors is an adult with an advanced solid tumor such as melanoma, head and neck, liver or kidney cancer. Each CDR3 is given with its conserved first and last residue. A D gene is named only where the DNA matches it firmly. Size tells how often a clone was seen (once, few, many) or the class of an expanded clone, and some rows leave it out.

>TRBV7-9|NA|NA|TRBJ2-1
CASRPLQGLWNEQFF
TGTGCCAGCAGACCTTTACAGGGATTGTGGAATGAGCAGTTCTTC
>TRBV23-1|NA|NA|TRBJ2-3
CASSQSRSDRSRTDTQYF
TGCGCCAGCAGTCAATCGCGAAGTGACAGGTCCCGCACAGATACGCAGTATTTT
>TRBV14|once|NA|TRBJ1-5
CASSQGRYQPQHF
TGTGCCAGCAGCCAAGGGCGTTATCAGCCCCAGCATTTT
>TRBV27|NA|NA|TRBJ1-3
CAASRRELRGSGNTIYF
TGTGCCGCCTCCCGGCGGGAGTTACGGGGCTCTGGAAACACCATATATTTT
>TRBV7-6|NA|TRBD2|TRBJ2-7
CASSLAPGTRAYEQYF
TGTGCCAGCAGCTTAGCACCCGGGACTAGGGCCTACGAGCAGTACTTC
>TRBV20-1|NA|NA|TRBJ2-1
CSARDRFVPFF
TGCAGTGCTAGAGATCGTTTTGTTCCGTTCTTC
>TRBV5-1|NA|TRBD2|TRBJ2-7
CASSLTSGSYEQYF
TGCGCCAGCAGCTTGACTAGCGGATCCTACGAGCAGTACTTC
>TRBV25-1|NA|TRBD1|TRBJ1-4
CASSEPGQPKLFF
TGTGCCAGCAGTGAGCCGGGACAGCCGAAACTGTTTTTT
>TRBV19|NA|NA|TRBJ2-7
CASSIPGGRAYEQYF
TGTGCCAGTAGTATCCCTGGGGGGCGTGCCTACGAGCAGTACTTC
>TRBV11-2|NA|NA|TRBJ2-1
CASSLDHRLSVAKIKVFF
TGTGCCAGCAGCTTAGATCACCGACTGTCTGTTGCTAAAATCAAGGTGTTCTTC
>TRBV28|few|NA|TRBJ2-7
CASKFAEGFYEQYF
TGTGCCAGCAAATTCGCTGAGGGATTTTACGAGCAGTACTTC
>TRBV9|NA|NA|TRBJ1-2
CASSVEDYGYTF
TGTGCCAGCAGCGTTGAGGACTATGGCTACACCTTC
>TRBV6-5|NA|NA|TRBJ2-7
CASSYLPGAEQYF
TGTGCCAGCAGTTATCTTCCGGGGGCCGAGCAGTACTTC
>TRBV2|few|TRBD2|TRBJ2-3
CASTSGLAGPTDTQYF
TGTGCCAGCACCAGCGGACTAGCGGGCCCCACAGATACGCAGTATTTT
>TRBV6-1|NA|TRBD2|TRBJ2-3
CASNLAVSTDTQYF
TGTGCCAGCAATCTAGCGGTTAGCACAGATACGCAGTATTTT